These 30 T cell receptor beta chains were sequenced from one sample in a study of control samples from healthy donors and cancer patients (dated by TCRdb to 2018 to 2021). Receptor libraries were prepared by the immunoSEQ multiplex PCR assay. Drawn from immuneACCESS, this table holds only the in-frame rearrangements with V and J called that TCRdb kept. Clones are partly lost; checked studies trace under half to an unresolved V gene and leave the rest unexplained. The sample contains around 180,000 clones, about nine tenths of them found a single time. Of the sample, 2% to 2.5% falls within the top ten clones. Material for sequencing was blood. The receptor set was obtained from a woman in her thirties or forties in good health.

CDR3 amino acids: CASSPTGGAGVSGELFF. The CDR3 coding sequence is TGTGCCAGCAGCCCAACAGGGGGCGCGGGGGTATCAGGGGAGCTGTTTTTT. The rearrangement links TRBV11-2 to TRBJ2-2, with TRBD1 matching 9 bases. Germline-derived CDR1 and CDR2 are SGHAT and FQNNGV. The CDR3 length is 17 residues. V lost 5 bases to trimming and J lost 8 bases; unmatched junction nucleotides: 15.

V gene TRBV6-5 combines with J gene TRBJ2-5, with 10 positions matching TRBD2. V was clipped by 6 bases and J by 5 bases; unmatched bases: 9. The CDR3 totals 15 residues. The V gene's germline CDR1 is MNHEY and CDR2 SVGAGI. CDR3 sequence (DNA): TGTGCCAGCAGATCCAGCGGGGGGGCCCACGAGACCCAGTACTTC. It codes for CASRSSGGAHETQYF.

V and J are TRBV5-1 and TRBJ2-5; the D is unclear. Germline assignment: CDR1 SGHRS and CDR2 YFSETQ. The CDR3 runs to 13 residues. V was cut by 5 bases and J by 2 bases, with 10 bases left in between. Written as DNA, the CDR3 is TGCGCCAGCAGGAGGACCGTACAAGAGACCCAGTACTTC. It translates to CASRRTVQETQYF.

J is TRBJ2-5 and V is TRBV11-2, with D perhaps matching TRBD1 (8 bases). The ends were cut back, 3 bases at V and 4 bases at J, with 15 bases in the middle. Germline CDR1 SGHAT, CDR2 FQNNGV. The CDR3 spans 15 residues. The CDR3 region has the DNA TGTGCCAGCAGCTTTTCAGGGGGCGGGGGAGAGACCCAGTACTTC. Protein sequence: CASSFSGGGGETQYF. Based on the CDR3 plus reference TRBV11-2 and TRBJ2-5, the full variable domain is EAGVAQSPRYKIIEKRQSVAFWCNPISGHATLYWYQQILGQGPKLLIQFQNNGVVDDSQLPKDRFSAERLKGVDSTLKIQPAKLEDSAVYLCASSFSGGGGETQYFGPGTRLLVL.

J is TRBJ2-3 and V is TRBV7-8; a possible D gene is TRBD2 (6 bases). There are 16 residues in the CDR3. Germline V gene data show CDR1 as SGHVS and CDR2 as FQNEAQ. Between the trimmed V and J ends, which lost 1 base and 8 bases, there was a span of 19 bases. This chain's CDR3 is CASSLEPGPAGATQYF. Here the CDR3 DNA reads TGTGCCAGCAGCTTAGAACCGGGCCCAGCGGGCGCTACGCAGTATTTT.

V usage is TRBV6-1 and J usage is TRBJ2-7; 9 bases align to TRBD1. The V gene end was trimmed by 0 bases and the J gene end by 13 bases; junction bases not matched to a gene: 10. Germline CDR1 MNHNS, CDR2 SASEGT. The CDR3 length is 14 residues. The DNA of the CDR3 is TGTGCCAGCAGTGAAGCGTCGTTTGCGGACAGGGGCTACTTC. Translating it yields CASSEASFADRGYF.

The genes are TRBV15 and TRBJ2-3; D unclear. Germline lookup yields CDR1 LNHNV and CDR2 YYDKDF (reference sequence). The CDR3 sequence is 11 residues long. V was clipped by 5 bases and J by 6 bases, with 6 bases between them. Written as DNA, the CDR3 is TGTGCCACCAGCCAATGGGATACGCAGTATTTT. It translates to CATSQWDTQYF.

This rearrangement joins TRBV9 to TRBJ1-2; no clear D. Per germline, CDR1 SGDLS and CDR2 YYNGEE. Deletions cut 0 bases from V and 0 bases from J, with 12 bases between. This CDR3 region has 16 residues. The CDR3 nucleotides are TGTGCCAGCAGCGTAGCGGCAGCTGCATCTAACTATGGCTACACCTTC. Translated: CASSVAAAASNYGYTF. The full variable domain, with the rest looked up from reference TRBV9 and TRBJ1-2, is DSGVTQTPKHLITATGQRVTLRCSPRSGDLSVYWYQQSLDQGLQFLIQYYNGEERAKGNILERFSAQQFPDLHSELNLSSLELGDSALYFCASSVAAAASNYGYTFGSGTRLTVV.

This rearrangement joins TRBV10-3 to TRBJ1-1, with a tentative D call TRBD1 (5 bases). V was trimmed by 10 bases and J by 3 bases, leaving 15 bases between them. This CDR3 has 13 amino acids. The germline V gene has CDR1 ENHRY and CDR2 SYGVKD. The CDR3 sequence is CASQPLGDTEAFF. The CDR3 DNA reads as TGTGCCAGCCAACCTTTGGGGGACACTGAAGCTTTCTTT.

Written as DNA, the CDR3 is TGTGCCAGCAGCAGAGGGAATAATTCACCCCTCCACTTT. It encodes CASSRGNNSPLHF. The rearrangement links TRBV9 to TRBJ1-6, with D uncertain. Germline loops: CDR1 SGDLS, CDR2 YYNGEE. Deletions cut 4 bases from V and 5 bases from J, with 7 bases between. This CDR3 is built from 13 residues. The variable domain in full, with the rest retrieved from reference TRBV9 and TRBJ1-6, is DSGVTQTPKHLITATGQRVTLRCSPRSGDLSVYWYQQSLDQGLQFLIQYYNGEERAKGNILERFSAQQFPDLHSELNLSSLELGDSALYFCASSRGNNSPLHFGNGTRLTVT.

This chain connects TRBV28 to TRBJ1-2; 8 bases are shared with TRBD1. The germline gives CDR1 MDHEN, CDR2 SYDVKM. Trimming cost V 1 base and J 6 bases; bases outside gene matches: 1. The CDR3 is made up of 13 amino acids. For the CDR3, the DNA is TGTGCCAGCAGTTTATTGGACAGGGATGGCTACACCTTC. Its protein product is CASSLLDRDGYTF.

The chain is built from TRBV10-3 and TRBJ1-2; maybe TRBD1 (5 bases). The CDR3 sequence is 13 residues long. Germline V CDR1 and CDR2: ENHRY, SYGVKD. Trimming left V 11 bases short and J 0 bases short, with 13 bases between. The CDR3 loop reads CAAQDIPNYGYTF. As DNA, the CDR3 is TGTGCCGCCCAGGACATACCTAACTATGGCTACACCTTC.

The chain combines TRBV6-6 with TRBJ1-6; D ambiguous. This CDR3 spans 14 amino acids. With 7 bases removed from V and 4 bases from J, the gap between germline ends came to 11 bases. Germline CDR1 is MNHNY and CDR2 is SVGAGI (reference sequence). CDR3 coding DNA: TGTGCCAGCATGCTAGAGGGTTATAATTCACCCCTCCACTTT. Translated: CASMLEGYNSPLHF.

J is TRBJ1-5 and V is TRBV19; maybe TRBD1 (5 bases). V dropped 2 bases and J dropped 5 bases, with 10 bases sitting between them. The CDR3 has 14 amino acids. The germline CDR1 and CDR2 sequences are LNHDA and SQIVND (reference sequence). The CDR3 nucleotides read TGTGCCAGTAGTATACAGGGTCCCGATCAGCCCCAGCATTTT. Its protein product is CASSIQGPDQPQHF.

The chain is built from TRBV6-5 and TRBJ1-2, with 7 bases aligning to TRBD1. V trimming: 6 bases; J trimming: 4 bases; junction bases outside the gene matches: 8. The germline gives CDR1 MNHEY, CDR2 SVGAGI. The CDR3 contains 14 residues. CDR3 in amino acids: CASSMTGSGYGYTF. CDR3 DNA: TGTGCCAGCAGCATGACAGGGAGTGGCTATGGCTACACCTTC.

The rearrangement links TRBV5-1 to TRBJ1-2; maybe TRBD1 (5 bases). Germline CDR1 reads SGHRS; CDR2 reads YFSETQ. The CDR3 is 14 residues long. V was clipped by 1 base and J by 7 bases, with 14 bases between them. The CDR3 DNA sequence: TGCGCCAGCAGCTTGACCCTCGGGGCGGGTGGCTACACCTTC. It translates to CASSLTLGAGGYTF. Complete variable domain (other parts from reference TRBV5-1 and TRBJ1-2): KAGVTQTPRYLIKTRGQQVTLSCSPISGHRSVSWYQQTPGQGLQFLFEYFSETQRNKGNFPGRFSGRQFSNSRSEMNVSTLELGDSALYLCASSLTLGAGGYTFGSGTRLTVV.

The rearrangement uses TRBV3-1 (or the pseudogene TRBV3-2) and TRBJ2-5; D not certain. CDR3 length equals 14 residues. CDR1 LGHDT and CDR2 YNNKEL come from the germline V gene (reference sequence). V was cut by 4 bases and J by 1 base, with 10 bases left in between. As DNA, the CDR3 is TGTGCCAGCAGCCCAAGAGCTGTCCAAGAGACCCAGTACTTC. This codes for CASSPRAVQETQYF.

The chain carries TRBV20-1 and TRBJ1-1; no firm D call. The V gene lost 3 bases and the J gene lost 0 bases, with 14 bases spanning the gap. This CDR3 has 15 residues. CDR1 DFQATT and CDR2 SNEGSKA come from the germline V gene (reference sequence). This CDR3 reads CSASILEVMNTEAFF. The CDR3 bases are TGCAGTGCTAGTATCTTAGAGGTTATGAACACTGAAGCTTTCTTT.

The chain uses TRBV27 and TRBJ2-7; D may be TRBD1 or TRBD2 (6 bases each). Germline V gives CDR1 MNHEY, CDR2 SMNVEV (reference sequence). The V gene lost 5 bases and the J gene lost 4 bases, with 15 bases spanning the gap. The length of the CDR3 is 14 residues. In nucleotides, the CDR3 is TGTGCCAGCAGTCATAAGGGGGGTTTGTACGAGCAGTACTTC. It codes for CASSHKGGLYEQYF.

The rearrangement links TRBV27 to TRBJ1-3, with D hard to call. CDR1 and CDR2 from the germline V gene are MNHEY and SMNVEV (reference sequence). This CDR3 region has 13 residues. Trimming took off 4 bases at V and 0 bases at J, with 4 bases between the two ends. The CDR3 region is CASSSLSGNTIYF. The CDR3 region has the DNA TGTGCCAGCAGTTCCCTCTCTGGAAACACCATATATTTT.

V gene TRBV29-1 combines with J gene TRBJ1-2; TRBD1 agrees at 8 bases. V shed 4 bases, J shed 4 bases, and the junction held 5 bases outside the gene matches. Germline values: CDR1 SQVTM, CDR2 ANQGSEA. CDR3 size: 13 residues. Here the CDR3 reads CSVAGGVGYGYTF. As DNA, the CDR3 is TGCAGCGTTGCAGGGGGCGTGGGCTATGGCTACACCTTC.

The J gene is TRBJ2-7, the V gene TRBV2; 9 nucleotides align to TRBD2. Germline loops: CDR1 SNHLY, CDR2 FYNNEI. The CDR3 is 15 residues long. V lost 5 bases to trimming and J lost 5 bases; unmatched junction nucleotides: 10. The CDR3 is CASSLGGGAFDEQYF. CDR3 DNA: TGTGCCAGCAGTCTCGGCGGGGGGGCCTTTGACGAGCAGTACTTC.

V gene TRBV11-3 combines with J gene TRBJ2-1; D tentatively reads TRBD1 or TRBD2 (5 bases each). V lost 5 bases to trimming and J lost 9 bases, with 14 bases between them. From germline, CDR1 is SGHNT and CDR2 YENEEA. This CDR3 contains 13 residues. CDR3 region: CASSPGGGREQFF. CDR3 in DNA: TGTGCCAGCAGCCCCGGTGGGGGACGTGAGCAGTTCTTC.

The chain joins TRBV7-6 to TRBJ2-3; D unclear. CDR3 length: 13 residues. Deletions cut 1 base from V and 3 bases from J, with 5 bases between. Germline V lookup: CDR1 SGHVS, CDR2 FNYEAQ. DNA for the CDR3: TGTGCCAGCAGCTTAGGCCAAACAGATACGCAGTATTTT. Amino acid sequence: CASSLGQTDTQYF.

The chain links TRBV6-5 to TRBJ1-5, with D maybe TRBD1 (5 bases). Germline loops: CDR1 MNHEY, CDR2 SVGAGI. There are 12 residues in the CDR3. The V gene lost 6 bases and the J gene lost 4 bases, with 7 bases spanning the gap. CDR3: CASRGGNQPQHF. The CDR3 coding sequence is TGTGCCAGCAGGGGGGGGAATCAGCCCCAGCATTTT.

The J gene is TRBJ2-3, the V gene TRBV5-1, with D perhaps TRBD1 (5 bases). The CDR3 runs 12 residues. The ends were cut back, 4 bases at V and 5 bases at J, with 8 bases in the middle. Germline loops: CDR1 SGHRS, CDR2 YFSETQ. The CDR3, as DNA: TGCGCCAGCAGCCCCCAGGGAGATACGCAGTATTTT. It codes for CASSPQGDTQYF.

This clone was recorded once. V is TRBV6-6 and J is TRBJ1-1; 7 positions match TRBD1. Trimming removed 5 bases from V and 1 base from J; junction bases left unmatched: 1. CDR3 length: 13 residues. Germline V gene sequence: CDR1 MNHNY, CDR2 SVGAGI (reference sequence). The CDR3 bases are TGTGCCAGCAGTGGACAGGCGAACACTGAAGCTTTCTTT. Translated, it gives CASSGQANTEAFF.

The DNA for the CDR3 is TGTGCCAGCAGCCCCCTCGGAGCGGGGGGAGCTCAGACCCAGTACTTC. Amino acids: CASSPLGAGGAQTQYF. J is TRBJ2-5 and V is TRBV11-1; 9 positions agree with TRBD2. CDR1 SGHAT and CDR2 FQDESV come from the germline V gene (reference sequence). Trimming took 5 bases from V and 6 from J; bases not matched to a gene: 13. The CDR3 length is 16 residues. The variable domain in full, completed from reference TRBV11-1 and TRBJ2-5, reads EAEVAQSPRYKITEKSQAVAFWCDPISGHATLYWYRQILGQGPELLVQFQDESVVDDSQLPKDRFSAERLKGVDSTLKIQPAELGDSAMYLCASSPLGAGGAQTQYFGPGTRLLVL.

This chain links TRBV5-8 with TRBJ2-7; maybe TRBD2 (5 bases). V shed 6 bases and J shed 3 bases, with 19 bases lying between them. The germline V gene has CDR1 SGHTS and CDR2 YDEGEE. There are 15 residues in the CDR3. CDR3 coding DNA: TGTGCCAGCACCCCCCTGAGAGGGCAGAACTACGAGCAGTACTTC. It codes for CASTPLRGQNYEQYF.

This clone showed up just once. The chain is built from TRBV6-5 and TRBJ1-1; 8 bases match TRBD1. The trim removed 6 bases at V and 3 bases at J, leaving 9 bases unmatched. This CDR3 has 15 residues. Germline CDR1 reads MNHEY; CDR2 reads SVGAGI. CDR3 coding DNA: TGTGCCAGCAGCCGCACAGGGGGACCCTACACTGAAGCTTTCTTT. Amino acid sequence: CASSRTGGPYTEAFF.